This T cell receptor (beta chain) was recovered during a study of T-cell memory formation after mild COVID-19. There are 12 residues in the CDR3. V lost 11 bases and J 5 bases, leaving 10 bases between the germline ends. CDR1 is ENHRY and CDR2 is SYGVKD in the germline V gene. MiXCR was run by TCRdb on the 5' RACE reads, yielding one entry per CDR3 protein. The sample lists about 190,000 distinct CDR3 sequences; around 16% were seen once. The chain recombines TRBV10-3 with TRBJ1-6, with D possibly TRBD1 on 5 matching bases. The sequence derives from an adult woman who had mild COVID-19 (a few samples of this study predate the infection). Cell type and time point are not known. Source material: PBMCs or a T cell subset sorted from them (not recorded which). The CDR3 is CAVTGDNSPLHF. The CDR3, as DNA: TGTGCCGTAACAGGAGATAATTCACCCCTCCACTTT.